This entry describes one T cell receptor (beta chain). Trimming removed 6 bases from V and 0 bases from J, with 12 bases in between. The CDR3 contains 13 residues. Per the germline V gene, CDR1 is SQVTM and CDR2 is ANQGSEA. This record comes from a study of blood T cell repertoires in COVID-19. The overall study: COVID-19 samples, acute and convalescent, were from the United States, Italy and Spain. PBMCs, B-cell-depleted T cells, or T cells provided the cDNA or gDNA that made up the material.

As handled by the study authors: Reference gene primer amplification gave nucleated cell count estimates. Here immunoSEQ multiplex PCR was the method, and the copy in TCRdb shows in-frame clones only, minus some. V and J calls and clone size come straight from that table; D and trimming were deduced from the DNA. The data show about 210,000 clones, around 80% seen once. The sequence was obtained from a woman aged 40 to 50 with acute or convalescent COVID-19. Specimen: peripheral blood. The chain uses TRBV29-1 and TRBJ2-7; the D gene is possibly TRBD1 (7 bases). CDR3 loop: CSVRGQYSYEQYF. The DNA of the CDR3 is TGCAGCGTGCGGGGACAGTACTCCTACGAGCAGTACTTC.